One sample yielded the 15 T cell receptor beta chains listed below, sequenced in a study of blood T cell repertoires in COVID-19. Assay: immunoSEQ multiplex PCR; the TCRdb copy retains only in-frame clones and omits some. The sample consists of about 90,000 clones, roughly 90% of them appearing once. The material sequenced was peripheral blood. These receptor sequences come from a human donor with active COVID-19. The donor label of this sample is uncertain.

This clone was seen just once. The chain links TRBV5-1 to TRBJ2-5, with 14 bases lining up with TRBD2. V was clipped by 8 bases and J by 2 bases; unmatched bases: 5. Per germline, CDR1 SGHRS and CDR2 YFSETQ. The length of the CDR3 is 15 residues. The CDR3 protein is CASQGLAGVQETQYF. As DNA, the CDR3 is TGCGCCAGTCAGGGACTAGCGGGGGTTCAAGAGACCCAGTACTTC.

The chain has TRBV18 and TRBJ2-7, with TRBD1 identical over 7 bases. Trimming at V came to 4 bases and at J to 7 bases, leaving 16 bases not matched to a gene. Germline V CDR1 and CDR2: KGHSH, LQKENI. The CDR3 spans 16 residues. The CDR3 is CASSLRQGSPKGEQYF. In nucleotides, the CDR3 is TGTGCCAGCTCACTCCGACAGGGTTCTCCCAAGGGGGAGCAGTACTTC.

The rearrangement links TRBV5-5 to TRBJ2-1; TRBD2 is a possible D gene (5 bases). The germline CDR1 and CDR2 sequences are SGHKS and YYEKEE (reference sequence). This CDR3 contains 17 residues. V was shortened by 4 bases and J by 0 bases, with 17 bases between the two germline ends. The CDR3 region has the DNA TGTGCCAGCAGCCCTACACCCGGACTCGCCTCCTACAATGAGCAGTTCTTC. Translated: CASSPTPGLASYNEQFF.

The chain recombines TRBV5-5 with TRBJ1-1, with a tentative D call TRBD1 (5 bases). Germline CDR1 reads SGHKS; CDR2 reads YYEKEE (reference sequence). This CDR3 is 15 amino acids long. With 6 bases removed from V and 6 bases from J, the gap between germline ends came to 21 bases. The CDR3 DNA follows: TGTGCCAGCACCCTGGGGGGGTCAGGTCTGTCTGAAGCTTTCTTT. It encodes CASTLGGSGLSEAFF. The full variable domain, its missing parts supplied by reference TRBV5-5 and TRBJ1-1, is DAGVTQSPTHLIKTRGQQVTLRCSPISGHKSVSWYQQVLGQGPQFIFQYYEKEERGRGNFPDRFSARQFPNYSSELNVNALLLGDSALYLCASTLGGSGLSEAFFGQGTRLTVV.

The chain has TRBV25-1 and TRBJ2-7; D unresolved. The CDR3 extends over 12 amino acids. Germline CDR1 MGHDK, CDR2 SYGVNS. The V end lost 6 bases, the J end lost 4 bases, and 10 bases lay between the germline ends. In DNA form, the CDR3 reads TGTGCCAGCAGCCGAGATTTTTACGAGCAGTACTTC. Translated, it gives CASSRDFYEQYF.

This clone was found once. This chain joins TRBV7-9 and TRBJ2-7; tentatively, D is TRBD2 (6 bases). The V end was cut by 5 bases, the J end by 1 base, with 15 bases between. CDR1 is SEHNR and CDR2 is FQNEAQ in the germline V gene (reference sequence). The CDR3 extends over 15 amino acids. The CDR3 region is CASSLGLQTSYEQYF. As DNA, the CDR3 is TGTGCCAGCAGCCTCGGACTACAAACTTCCTACGAGCAGTACTTC. Complete variable domain (other parts from reference TRBV7-9 and TRBJ2-7): DTGVSQNPRHKITKRGQNVTFRCDPISEHNRLYWYRQTLGQGPEFLTYFQNEAQLEKSRLLSDRFSAERPKGSFSTLEIQRTEQGDSAMYLCASSLGLQTSYEQYFGPGTRLTVT.

The CDR3 reads CASSLAPDRPAFF. DNA for the CDR3: TGTGCCAGCAGTTTAGCGCCGGACAGGCCGGCTTTCTTT. The chain is built from TRBV12-3 or TRBV12-4 and TRBJ1-1; 7 positions agree with TRBD1. The V gene end was trimmed by 0 bases and the J gene end by 11 bases; junction bases not matched to a gene: 6. This CDR3 has 13 residues.

The chain couples TRBV5-4 to TRBJ2-1; D unresolved. Germline assignment: CDR1 SGHNT and CDR2 YYREEE (reference sequence). The CDR3 runs 13 residues. V dropped 0 bases and J dropped 9 bases, with 10 bases sitting between them. CDR3 in DNA: TGTGCCAGCAGCTTGGACAGCAAATTTGAGCAGTTCTTC. This translates into CASSLDSKFEQFF.

About this clone: The junction does not match germline at one end; this may be a read error. The genes are TRBV27 and TRBJ2-7, with D possibly matching TRBD1 (5 bases). Per the germline V gene, CDR1 is MNHEY and CDR2 is SMNVEV (reference sequence). CDR3 length: 14 amino acids. The CDR3 nucleotides are TGTGTCAGCTCCACTTCAGGGATCCCCTACGAGCAGTACTTC. This encodes CVSSTSGIPYEQYF.

This chain joins TRBV27 and TRBJ1-1; 11 nucleotides match TRBD1. V shed 8 bases, J shed 4 bases, and the junction held 3 bases outside the gene matches. In germline, CDR1 is MNHEY, CDR2 SMNVEV (reference sequence). This CDR3 comprises 13 residues. CDR3 sequence (DNA): TGTGCCAGCCGGGACAGGGGGTCCACTGAAGCTTTCTTT. It encodes CASRDRGSTEAFF.

This clone came up a few times. J is TRBJ2-7 and V is TRBV29-1; TRBD1 might be the D (5 bases). This CDR3 comprises 11 residues. V was pared by 4 bases and J by 2 bases, with 6 bases between. The V gene's germline CDR1 is SQVTM and CDR2 ANQGSEA. The CDR3 DNA is TGCAGCGTTGTAGGGGCCTACGAGCAGTACTTC. It yields the protein CSVVGAYEQYF.

The rearrangement links TRBV2 to TRBJ2-3, with D uncertain. Trimming left V 3 bases short and J 6 bases short, with 22 bases between. This CDR3 is 17 amino acids long. The germline CDR1 and CDR2 sequences are SNHLY and FYNNEI. CDR3 bases: TGTGCCAGCAGTGAGGTCCTCGTAGTGCCCCTTAACGATACGCAGTATTTT. Translating gives CASSEVLVVPLNDTQYF. The whole variable domain, remainder taken from reference TRBV2 and TRBJ2-3, is EPEVTQTPSHQVTQMGQEVILRCVPISNHLYFYWYRQILGQKVEFLVSFYNNEISEKSEIFDDQFSVERPDGSNFTLKIRSTKLEDSAMYFCASSEVLVVPLNDTQYFGPGTRLTVL.

The chain has TRBV4-3 and TRBJ2-2; D gene unclear. The V and J ends lost 0 bases and 0 bases respectively, with 8 bases between them. Germline lookup yields CDR1 LGHNA and CDR2 YSLEER. The CDR3 covers 16 residues. CDR3 nucleotide sequence: TGCGCCAGCAGCCAAGACAGACAAGCGAACACCGGGGAGCTGTTTTTT. This codes for CASSQDRQANTGELFF.

This chain uses TRBV5-1 with TRBJ1-2; 10 bases are shared with TRBD1. The CDR3 runs to 18 residues. Looked up from germline, CDR1 is SGHRS and CDR2 is YFSETQ. The J segment lost 3 bases and the V segment lost 0 bases, leaving 11 bases of the junction unmatched. CDR3 bases: TGCGCCAGCAGCTTGGCCTCGGGACAGGGGATTTCTTACTATGGCTACACCTTC. Translated: CASSLASGQGISYYGYTF.

V is TRBV9 and J is TRBJ2-5; the D gene is possibly TRBD1 (5 bases). The germline CDR1 and CDR2 sequences are SGDLS and YYNGEE. V was cut by 4 bases and J by 3 bases, with 13 bases left in between. CDR3 length equals 14 residues. This CDR3 reads CASSPRGREETQYF. The CDR3 DNA is TGTGCCAGCAGCCCACGAGGCAGGGAAGAGACCCAGTACTTC.